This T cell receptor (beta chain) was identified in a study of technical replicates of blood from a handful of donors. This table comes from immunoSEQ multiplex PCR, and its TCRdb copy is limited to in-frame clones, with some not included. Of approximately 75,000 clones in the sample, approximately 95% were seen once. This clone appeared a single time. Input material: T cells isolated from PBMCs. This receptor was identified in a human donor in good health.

The CDR3 reads CAWTVTGNYGYTF. CDR3 bases: TGTGCCTGGACAGTTACAGGGAACTATGGCTACACCTTC. V gene TRBV30 combines with J gene TRBJ1-2; a weak D match, TRBD1 (6 bases). The V end lost 4 bases, the J end lost 2 bases, and 11 bases lay between the germline ends. The CDR3 sequence is 13 residues long. Looked up from germline, CDR1 is GTSNPN and CDR2 is SVGIG (reference sequence).